This entry describes one T cell receptor beta chain. Germline V gene lookup returns CDR1 LNHDA and CDR2 SQIVND (reference sequence). CDR3 length equals 16 residues. V lost 1 base and J lost 4; bases outside the gene matches: 6. Primers for the PCR totalled 60 Vbeta and 13 Jbeta. The data were produced by immunoSEQ multiplex PCR, yet TCRdb's version contains in-frame clones alone and is incomplete. Among tens of thousands of clones listed, around 78% were seen once. This specimen comes from a study of cytomegalovirus exposure and HLA in healthy donors. Looking at the study overall: Earlier, fewer than 140 million unique TCR beta sequences were recovered from 200 million or so T cells by an analysis.

The sequence came from a man in his forties in good health and CMV-seronegative. The chain combines TRBV19 with TRBJ1-5; 8 nucleotides align to TRBD1. The sample consisted of PBMCs. CDR3 sequence reads: CASSIVGRGQNQPQHF. CDR3 bases: TGTGCCAGTAGTATAGTCGGCAGGGGGCAAAATCAGCCCCAGCATTTT.